This T cell receptor (beta chain) was sequenced for a study of blood T cell repertoires in COVID-19. The trim removed 6 bases at V and 7 bases at J, leaving 9 bases unmatched. The CDR3 has 15 residues. The germline V gene has CDR1 SSHAT and CDR2 FNYEAQ (reference sequence). This clone showed up just once. The data were produced by immunoSEQ multiplex PCR, yet TCRdb's version contains in-frame clones alone and is incomplete. This table has 250,000 to 350,000 clones, 85% to 90% appearing once. The TCR originated in a woman younger than 35 who had recovered from COVID-19. The sample comprised PBMCs or T cells enriched from blood (not recorded which). The rearrangement uses TRBV7-7 and TRBJ2-2; 9 bases line up with TRBD1. The CDR3 DNA reads TGTGCCAGCAGACCCGGGACAGGGCGAGGCGGGGAGCTGTTTTTT. It yields the protein CASRPGTGRGGELFF.